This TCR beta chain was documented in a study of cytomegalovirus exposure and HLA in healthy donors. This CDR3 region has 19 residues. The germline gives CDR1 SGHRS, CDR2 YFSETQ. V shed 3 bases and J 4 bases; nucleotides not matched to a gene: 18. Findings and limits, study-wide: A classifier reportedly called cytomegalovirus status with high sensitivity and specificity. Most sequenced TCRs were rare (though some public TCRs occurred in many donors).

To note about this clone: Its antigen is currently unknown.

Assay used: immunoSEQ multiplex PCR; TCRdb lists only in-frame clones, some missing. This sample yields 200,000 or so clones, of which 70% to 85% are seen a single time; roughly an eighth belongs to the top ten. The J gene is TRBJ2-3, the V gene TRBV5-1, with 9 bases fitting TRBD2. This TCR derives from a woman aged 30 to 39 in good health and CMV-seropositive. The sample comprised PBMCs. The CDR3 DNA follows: TGCGCCAGCAGCTCCCCCCCACAGGATATAGCGGGAGTACCAGATACGCAGTATTTT. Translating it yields CASSSPPQDIAGVPDTQYF.